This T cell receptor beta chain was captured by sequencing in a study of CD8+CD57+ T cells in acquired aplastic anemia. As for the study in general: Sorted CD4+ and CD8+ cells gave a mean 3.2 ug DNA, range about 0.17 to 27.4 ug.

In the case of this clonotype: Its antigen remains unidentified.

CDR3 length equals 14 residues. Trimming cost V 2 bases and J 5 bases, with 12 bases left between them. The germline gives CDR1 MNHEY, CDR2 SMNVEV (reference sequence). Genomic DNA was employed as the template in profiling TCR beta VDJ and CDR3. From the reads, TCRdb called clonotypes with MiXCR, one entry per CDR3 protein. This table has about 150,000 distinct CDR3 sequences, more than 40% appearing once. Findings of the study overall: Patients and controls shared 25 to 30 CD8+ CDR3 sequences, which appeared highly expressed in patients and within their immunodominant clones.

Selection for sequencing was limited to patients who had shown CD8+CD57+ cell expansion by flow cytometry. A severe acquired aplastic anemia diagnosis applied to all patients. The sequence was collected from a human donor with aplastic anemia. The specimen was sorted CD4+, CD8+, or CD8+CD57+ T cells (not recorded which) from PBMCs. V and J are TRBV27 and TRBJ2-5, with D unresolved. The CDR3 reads CASSLIGPSETQYF. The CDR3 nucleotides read TGTGCCAGCAGTTTAATAGGCCCCTCGGAGACCCAGTACTTC.